This paragraph covers one T cell receptor beta chain sequence. The repertoire was sequenced with immunoSEQ multiplex PCR; TCRdb's copy has only in-frame clones and lacks some. Among about 81,000 clones listed, around 80% were seen once. The sample is drawn from a study of blood T cell repertoires in COVID-19. For the study at large: T cells, B-cell-depleted T cells, or PBMCs provided the cDNA or gDNA that served as material.

CDR1 KGHSH and CDR2 LQKENI come from the germline V gene. The CDR3 has 18 amino acids. V lost 0 bases, J lost 8 bases, and 25 bases lay in between. This clonotype originated in a human donor in a cohort sampled during active COVID-19. The sample consisted of peripheral blood. This chain connects TRBV18 to TRBJ1-1; D is unclear. The DNA of the CDR3 is TGTGCCAGCTCACCACCACGGGTTATGGAGGGTTTTCGCCCCGAAGCTTTCTTT. Translated: CASSPPRVMEGFRPEAFF.